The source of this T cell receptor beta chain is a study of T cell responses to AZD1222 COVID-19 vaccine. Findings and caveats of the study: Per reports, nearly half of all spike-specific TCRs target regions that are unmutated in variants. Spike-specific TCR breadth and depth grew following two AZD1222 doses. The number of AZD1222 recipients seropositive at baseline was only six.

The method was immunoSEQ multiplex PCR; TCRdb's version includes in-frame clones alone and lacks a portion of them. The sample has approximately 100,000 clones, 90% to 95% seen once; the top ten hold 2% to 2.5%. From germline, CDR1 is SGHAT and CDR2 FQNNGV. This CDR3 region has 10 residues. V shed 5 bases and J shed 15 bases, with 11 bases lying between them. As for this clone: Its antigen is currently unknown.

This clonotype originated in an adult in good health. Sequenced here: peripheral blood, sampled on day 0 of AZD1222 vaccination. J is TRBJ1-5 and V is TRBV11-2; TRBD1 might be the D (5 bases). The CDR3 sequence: CASSPRGGHF. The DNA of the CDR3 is TGTGCCAGCAGCCCCCGGGGGGGGCATTTT.